This TCR beta chain was retrieved from a study of T cells in Graves' hyperthyroidism and ophthalmopathy. Findings and limits, study-wide: The model predicted ophthalmopathy a median approximately 6 months before onset.

Germline V gene sequence: CDR1 DFQATT, CDR2 SNEGSKA (reference sequence). V was shortened by 1 base and J by 7 bases, with 17 bases between the two germline ends. This CDR3 is 15 amino acids long. As regards this clonotype: Its specificity is not known.

There were TCR beta CDR3 regions amplified from RNA transcripts. HTBI primers drove first-round RT-PCR of the TCR CDR3. In TCRdb, the multiplex PCR reads were re-called with MiXCR into one record per CDR3 protein. The repertoire holds 600,000 or so distinct CDR3 sequences, with about 14% as singletons. Disease duration was under 3 months in the ophthalmopathy patients, who also had a Clinical Activity Score of at least 3 and a NOSPECS grade of at least 4. Diagnostic assessment was based on clinical symptoms, serum thyroxine and TRAb, thyroid ultrasound and orbital computed tomography. The J gene is TRBJ1-5, the V gene TRBV20-1; possibly TRBD1 for D (5 bases). This receptor was obtained from a woman between 45 and 60 years old with Graves' ophthalmopathy. Sequencing was performed on blood. The CDR3 DNA reads TGCAGTGCTAGAGCGGCCAGGGAGACGGGGCAGCCCCAGCATTTT. Residues: CSARAARETGQPQHF.